What follows are 24 T cell receptor beta chains derived from one specimen sequenced in a study of blood T cell repertoires in COVID-19. Sequencing used immunoSEQ multiplex PCR; TCRdb keeps in-frame clones, though not all of them. The data show a few hundred thousand clones, around 86% seen once. The sequenced sample consisted of peripheral blood. Every receptor here comes from a woman in her seventies with active or convalescent COVID-19.

The rearrangement uses TRBV19 and TRBJ1-2; D call uncertain. Per germline, CDR1 LNHDA and CDR2 SQIVND (reference sequence). The V end lost 5 bases, the J end lost 4 bases, and 14 bases lay between the germline ends. There are 14 residues in the CDR3. The CDR3 protein is CASSSGRRLYGYTF. The CDR3 DNA reads as TGTGCCAGTAGTTCCGGTCGTCGTCTCTATGGCTACACCTTC. Filled out from reference TRBV19 and TRBJ1-2, the complete variable domain reads DGGITQSPKYLFRKEGQNVTLSCEQNLNHDAMYWYRQDPGQGLRLIYYSQIVNDFQKGDIAEGYSVSREKKESFPLTVTSAQKNPTAFYLCASSSGRRLYGYTFGSGTRLTVV.

The V call is TRBV9, the J call TRBJ2-3; TRBD2 matches 14 bases. Germline CDR1 SGDLS, CDR2 YYNGEE. Losses at the gene ends were 0 bases for V and 3 bases for J; bases not matched to a gene: 9. This CDR3 is 19 amino acids long. CDR3 protein: CASSVETSGGAGFTDTQYF. CDR3 sequence (DNA): TGTGCCAGCAGCGTAGAGACTAGCGGGGGGGCCGGTTTTACAGATACGCAGTATTTT.

The chain uses TRBV5-6 and TRBJ2-7, with TRBD2 matching 7 bases. After removal of 4 bases from V and 3 bases from J, the junction contained 13 bases not matched to a gene. Germline values: CDR1 SGHDT, CDR2 YYEEEE. The CDR3 consists of 16 residues. The CDR3 protein is CASSPSGGVALYEQYF. CDR3 bases: TGTGCCAGCAGCCCAAGTGGGGGGGTTGCGCTCTACGAGCAGTACTTC.

J is TRBJ1-2 and V is TRBV5-1, with unresolved D. The CDR3 spans 15 residues. The V gene's germline CDR1 is SGHRS and CDR2 YFSETQ. Trimming cost V 0 bases and J 6 bases, with 15 bases left between them. CDR3 protein: CASSLVSVAGDGYTF. CDR3 DNA sequence: TGCGCCAGCAGCTTGGTGTCAGTCGCGGGAGATGGCTACACCTTC.

The chain combines TRBV18 with TRBJ2-2; D not certain. V lost 5 bases to trimming and J lost 6 bases, with 7 bases between them. CDR1 KGHSH and CDR2 LQKENI come from the germline V gene. This CDR3 spans 12 amino acids. CDR3 in amino acids: CASSSFAGELFF. The CDR3 nucleotides read TGTGCCAGCTCATCCTTCGCCGGGGAGCTGTTTTTT.

The rearrangement uses TRBV6-5 and TRBJ2-2; tentatively, D is TRBD2 (5 bases). Germline values: CDR1 MNHEY, CDR2 SVGAGI. This CDR3 is 14 amino acids long. V lost 6 bases and J lost 1, with 9 bases in between. The CDR3: CASRALGNTGELFF. CDR3 in DNA: TGTGCCAGCAGGGCACTAGGGAACACCGGGGAGCTGTTTTTT.

The chain links TRBV6-5 to TRBJ2-1; TRBD1 is a possible D gene (6 bases). This CDR3 contains 12 residues. Germline loops: CDR1 MNHEY, CDR2 SVGAGI. V lost 6 bases and J lost 4, with 7 bases in between. The CDR3 nucleotides read TGTGCCAGCAGGGGACAATACAATGAGCAGTTCTTC. This translates into CASRGQYNEQFF.

This rearrangement joins TRBV9 to TRBJ1-3; D possibly corresponds to TRBD1 (5 bases). The length of the CDR3 is 13 residues. Germline lookup yields CDR1 SGDLS and CDR2 YYNGEE. The ends were cut back, 4 bases at V and 7 bases at J, with 12 bases in the middle. The CDR3: CASSPLGGNTIYF. The CDR3 coding sequence is TGTGCCAGCAGCCCCCTCGGGGGGAACACCATATATTTT.

This chain connects TRBV5-1 to TRBJ1-2; 7 nucleotides agree with TRBD1. CDR1 is SGHRS and CDR2 is YFSETQ in the germline V gene. There are 14 residues in the CDR3. With 4 bases clipped from V and 5 bases from J, the junction kept 8 bases outside the gene matches. CDR3 coding DNA: TGCGCCAGCAGCCCCGGACAGGTTGGGTATGGCTACACCTTC. It codes for CASSPGQVGYGYTF.

This sequence joins TRBV24-1 and TRBJ1-3; D call uncertain. V was trimmed by 3 bases and J by 5 bases, leaving 10 bases between them. The CDR3 length is 14 residues. CDR1 is KGHDR and CDR2 is SFDVKD in the germline V gene. The CDR3 bases are TGTGCCACCAGTGATAACAGAGCTAGAAACACCATATATTTT. This codes for CATSDNRARNTIYF.

This clone turned up a few times. J is TRBJ1-4 and V is TRBV13; 8 positions match TRBD1. Trimming at V came to 7 bases and at J to 8 bases, leaving 9 bases not matched to a gene. This CDR3 has 14 amino acids. CDR1 PRHDT and CDR2 FYEKMQ come from the germline V gene (reference sequence). Here the CDR3 reads CASTKDRAREKLFF. CDR3 bases: TGTGCCAGCACTAAGGACAGGGCGAGGGAAAAACTGTTTTTT.

The V and J genes are TRBV6-5 and TRBJ2-2, with 7 bases fitting TRBD2. The length of the CDR3 is 13 residues. The J segment lost 6 bases and the V segment lost 7 bases, leaving 5 bases of the junction unmatched. CDR1 is MNHEY and CDR2 is SVGAGI in the germline V gene. The CDR3 region is CASTLRGAGELFF. The CDR3 region has the DNA TGTGCCAGCACCTTACGGGGGGCCGGGGAGCTGTTTTTT.

V and J are TRBV4-2 and TRBJ2-4, with 7 nucleotides matching TRBD2. Trimming cost V 4 bases and J 0 bases; bases outside gene matches: 9. The CDR3 length is 17 residues. Germline CDR1 is LGHNA and CDR2 is YNFKEQ. The CDR3 sequence is CASSPLGGTIAKNIQYF. CDR3 bases: TGTGCCAGCAGCCCCCTGGGGGGGACTATAGCCAAAAACATTCAGTACTTC.

The rearrangement uses TRBV4-3 and TRBJ1-1; 8 bases align to TRBD1. The CDR3 is 12 residues long. The germline V gene encodes CDR1 LGHNA and CDR2 YSLEER. The V and J ends lost 4 bases and 6 bases, in that order; junction bases with no gene match: 1. As DNA, the CDR3 is TGCGCCAGCAGCCTACAGGGGGCTGAAGCTTTCTTT. Translated, it gives CASSLQGAEAFF.

The table lists this clone with a few counts. V usage is TRBV5-1 and J usage is TRBJ2-3; D possibly corresponds to TRBD2 (6 bases). The CDR3 loop spans 16 amino acids. Deletions cut 1 base from V and 1 base from J, with 13 bases between. The germline V gene encodes CDR1 SGHRS and CDR2 YFSETQ. The CDR3 loop reads CASSLSTGVGTDTQYF. The CDR3 DNA reads TGCGCCAGCAGCTTGAGTACGGGAGTAGGCACAGATACGCAGTATTTT.

Ten or more counts support this clone. J is TRBJ1-3 and V is TRBV10-3; D is possibly TRBD1 (5 bases). Trimming took 3 bases from V and 3 from J, leaving 6 bases between them. Germline V gene sequence: CDR1 ENHRY, CDR2 SYGVKD. The CDR3 spans 13 residues. Written as DNA, the CDR3 is TGTGCCATCAGTGAAGGGGATGGAAACACCATATATTTT. It translates to CAISEGDGNTIYF.

The V and J genes are TRBV7-6 and TRBJ2-7; 9 positions match TRBD2. Germline lookup yields CDR1 SGHVS and CDR2 FNYEAQ. J gave up 5 bases and V 5 bases, and 16 bases lay outside the gene matches. This CDR3 is 17 amino acids long. The CDR3 nucleotides are TGTGCCAGCAGCCTTAGGGTAGCGGGGGCCCCTGGGGACGAGCAGTACTTC. The encoded protein is CASSLRVAGAPGDEQYF.

The genes are TRBV10-3 and TRBJ1-2; no reliable D call. Per germline, CDR1 ENHRY and CDR2 SYGVKD. V gave up 4 bases and J gave up 7 bases, with 19 bases separating them. The CDR3 has 15 amino acids. The CDR3 loop is CAISADVEFSVGYTF. The CDR3 DNA reads TGTGCCATCAGTGCCGATGTAGAGTTCTCGGTTGGCTACACCTTC.

The chain couples TRBV10-3 to TRBJ1-1; TRBD1 agrees at 7 bases. The CDR3 length is 14 residues. Germline CDR1 is ENHRY and CDR2 is SYGVKD. V trimming: 2 bases; J trimming: 5 bases; junction bases outside the gene matches: 5. CDR3 loop: CAISERQGETEAFF. The CDR3 nucleotides read TGTGCCATCAGTGAGAGGCAGGGGGAAACTGAAGCTTTCTTT.

The chain carries TRBV10-3 and TRBJ1-1; weak D call: TRBD1 (6 bases). Germline CDR1 ENHRY, CDR2 SYGVKD. There are 12 residues in the CDR3. Trimming pared 10 bases from V and 3 bases from J, leaving 12 bases between. DNA for the CDR3: TGTGCCACCGGGACATCGGACACTGAAGCTTTCTTT. Translation: CATGTSDTEAFF.

The chain carries TRBV6-2 or TRBV6-3 and TRBJ1-5, with 9 nucleotides matching TRBD1. CDR1 and CDR2 (germline): MNHEY, SVGEGT. The CDR3 sequence is 16 residues long. The ends lost 6 bases at V and 6 bases at J; junction bases unmatched: 12. The DNA of the CDR3 is TGTGCCAGCAGCTGGGGACAGGGAGGATACGGTCAGCCCCAGCATTTT. This translates into CASSWGQGGYGQPQHF.

This chain connects TRBV19 to TRBJ1-3; D perhaps matches TRBD1 (6 bases). This CDR3 has 16 amino acids. V lost 3 bases, J lost 2 bases, and 14 bases lay in between. Germline loops: CDR1 LNHDA, CDR2 SQIVND (reference sequence). For the CDR3, the DNA is TGTGCCAGTAGTATTTTGGGTGGGGGCCCTGGAAACACCATATATTTT. Its protein product is CASSILGGGPGNTIYF.

Here the CDR3 DNA reads TGCGCCAGCAGCTTGGGCCGGGACTCCCTCAATGAGCAGTTCTTC. This codes for CASSLGRDSLNEQFF. The rearrangement joins TRBV5-1 to TRBJ2-1; D is possibly TRBD2 (6 bases). The V and J ends lost 0 bases and 6 bases respectively, with 13 bases between them. The germline CDR1 and CDR2 sequences are SGHRS and YFSETQ. The CDR3 covers 15 residues. The whole variable domain, remainder taken from reference TRBV5-1 and TRBJ2-1, is KAGVTQTPRYLIKTRGQQVTLSCSPISGHRSVSWYQQTPGQGLQFLFEYFSETQRNKGNFPGRFSGRQFSNSRSEMNVSTLELGDSALYLCASSLGRDSLNEQFFGPGTRLTVL.

The rearrangement links TRBV29-1 to TRBJ2-3; the D gene is possibly TRBD1 (6 bases). The germline gives CDR1 SQVTM, CDR2 ANQGSEA. The CDR3 sequence is 14 residues long. Between the trimmed V and J ends, which lost 4 bases and 2 bases, there was a span of 13 bases. CDR3 loop: CSVGFWDITDTQYF. CDR3 sequence (DNA): TGCAGCGTTGGATTTTGGGACATCACAGATACGCAGTATTTT.